This T cell receptor (beta chain) was sequenced for a study of cytomegalovirus exposure and HLA in healthy donors (dated by TCRdb to about 2017). Study-level background: An earlier analysis of several hundred of the donors reported approximately 300 Gb of sequence data and about 100 million unique TCR beta sequences from 150 million to 200 million T cells. Approximately 310 gigabases of sequencing data and around 87 million unique TCR sequences were included in an early release covering about 620 HLA-typed donors. Of the approximately 400 genotyped donors, approximately 83% fell in the genetic ancestry cluster associated with self-reported Caucasian donors. The study aimed to test whether signatures of past pathogen exposure could be identified by cataloging public T cell receptors. The study profiled the T cell repertoires of 666 subjects by immunosequencing and related them to cytomegalovirus serostatus. Along with the 666-subject first cohort, a separate validation cohort of roughly 110 different subjects was used. High-throughput TCR immunosequencing, statistical association of individual TCRs with disease status, and machine learning were combined to predict cytomegalovirus infection status. A later analysis re-analyzed previously published TCR beta repertoires from approximately 700 donors and added high-resolution HLA genotyping to study TCR occurrence patterns. In the later analysis, no new phenotypic data were used to find candidate immune exposures; instead, reliance was placed on TCR beta sequences and their occurrence across donors. An earlier analysis of roughly 600 of the donors used high-throughput TCR beta sequencing to judge whether each TCR beta V gene segment behaved as functional or pseudogenic. Donor age, sex, ethnicity and CMV serostatus were compiled together with the repertoire data. A later genetic analysis took genome-wide SNP genotypes for about three fifths of the roughly 700 donors and used that subset as a discovery cohort. All discovery cohort repertoires had been generated on a single sequencing platform. Both class I and class II loci were covered by HLA typing, at four-digit resolution. The number of donors typed differed by locus, with 629-630 for A, B, C, DRB1 and DQB1, roughly 550 for DQA1, 600 to 610 for DPA1, and around 450 for DPB1. Roughly five DR-DQ haplotypes were handled as single units for association and clustering, since linkage in the cohort was strong. Among under 450 genotyped donors of the cohort, an average of approximately 230,000 unique TCR beta nucleotide sequences were sequenced per donor, around 20% of them non-productive. The full study reports these points: The authors suggested that the approach could potentially be extended to other disease states and immunological phenotypes. A further reported finding was that TCR beta sequences accurately predicted the HLA-A and HLA-B alleles for most subjects in the first cohort. According to a later analysis, parvovirus B19, influenza, CMV and Epstein-Barr virus appeared linked to several top co-occurrence clusters. Correlated functional status among segregating V segments might be attributable to linkage disequilibrium, but an unknown experimental factor could not be ruled out. While some public TCRs were present in many individuals, most TCR sequences turned up only very rarely across donors. The classifier was reported to diagnose cytomegalovirus status with high specificity and sensitivity in both the original cohort and the validation cohort. Only TCR beta chains were sequenced in this cohort, and the absence of alpha or paired-chain data limited detectable features. At a false discovery rate of 0.05, a later analysis linked 15,000 to 20,000 TCR beta sequences to specific HLA alleles. For the cohort, immune exposure information was limited to CMV serostatus. In a later analysis, TCR association rates were found to vary across HLA loci, with the most associated TCRs seen for DRB1 alleles and the fewest for HLA-C alleles. Because counts were too low, more than 15 rarely observed V segments, including chromosome 9 orphons, were excluded from the earlier analysis of several hundred of the donors. In a later analysis, HLA-associated TCR beta chains were found to be more clonally expanded and to have lower generation probabilities than equally common non-associated chains. Because some donors lacked HLA typing at each locus, the association tests relied only on the typed subset. A group of highly shared sequence variants was considered likely to be a technical artifact of the sequencing pipeline. In vitro tests confirmed that a few of the cytomegalovirus-associated TCR beta chains recognize cytomegalovirus antigens. A later analysis found that most CMV-associated TCR beta chains appeared HLA-restricted, with HLA associations seemingly driven largely by CMV exposure. Strong co-occurrence of HLA alleles, especially DR and DQ, made assigning TCR associations to individual alleles difficult. An association between a missense DCLRE1C variant and V-gene and J-gene trimming of TCR beta chains was found in a later genetic analysis and replicated in an independent cohort. In the study, around 150 TCR beta chains were listed as associated with cytomegalovirus. An earlier analysis of 587 of the donors showed that most TCR beta V segments appeared in productive rearrangements either about 90% or about 30% of the time, which broadly matched IMGT annotations. According to a later genetic analysis, donors in an Asian-associated ancestry cluster had fewer N-insertions in productive TCRs than the approximately 710-donor mean. Presence/absence analyses assumed roughly uniform sequencing depth across donors, an assumption that may not hold. Some IMGT-functional V segments, including TRBV6-2 and TRBV6-3, could not be distinguished by the 87-base-pair reads and were therefore excluded.

The cohort was made up of 500 to 850 healthy bone marrow donors. At the time of sampling, all cohort members were nominally healthy, though unrecorded immune exposures were likely present. The donor was CMV seropositive and belonged to the group of some 290 seropositive cohort members. A peripheral blood sample was collected from each donor, and TCR beta sequencing was performed on peripheral blood mononuclear cells. Genomic DNA was extracted from the blood cell samples with the Qiagen DNeasy Blood Extraction Kit. Compared with germline, V lacks 4 bases and J lacks 4 bases; bases without a gene match: 19. From its cysteine to its phenylalanine, the CDR3 spans 19 amino acids. The retained sequence is limited to the CDR3, 57 bases, with the frame set at the first base. In the germline V gene, CDR1 corresponds to SGHRS and CDR2 to YFSETQ. The protocol used for the library was the immunoSEQ multiplex PCR assay. A mixture of 60 forward primers for TCR Vbeta segments and 13 reverse primers for TCR Jbeta segments was used in the multiplex PCR. The CDR3 region of rearranged TCR beta genes was amplified from genomic DNA by a multiplex PCR assay. The Illumina HiSeq System was used to sequence the amplified TCR beta libraries as 87-base-pair reads. As for the original processing: A later analysis counted about 80 million unique TCR beta chains across the 640 or so repertoires, and around 9.9 million of these chains were shared by at least two donors. A nearest-neighbor algorithm error-corrected the raw reads and collapsed the reads into unique sequences, merging closely related sequences to remove PCR and sequencing errors. Alignment of CDR3 sequences to IMGT reference sequences was used to assign V, D and J gene segments. Each retained sequence needed at least a six-nucleotide match to both a V gene segment and a J gene segment. Rearrangements were classified as productive when the CDR3 lacked stop codons and remained in frame with V and J, and all other rearrangements were classified as non-productive. Following IMGT convention, CDR3 was defined as the stretch from the second conserved V-encoded cysteine up to the conserved J-encoded phenylalanine. Sequences without an unambiguous match to a single V gene segment were excluded from the earlier analysis of a few hundred of the donors. An earlier analysis of fewer than 650 of the donors classified V segments as functional when productive rearrangements were above 56.7% and as segregating when the standard deviation between donors was above 5%. A statistical classification framework was developed to diagnose cytomegalovirus status using the catalog of TCR beta chain sequences. In a later analysis, V and J genes were assigned by comparing TCR nucleotide sequences against IMGT/GENE-DB human TR gene sequences. Using the TCRdist pipeline, a later analysis assigned CDR3 sequences along with most-parsimonious VDJ recombination scenarios. In a later analysis, every TCR beta chain was defined by the combination of its CDR3 amino acid sequence and its V-gene family, and reads without a unique V-gene family were dropped. To address suspected cross-contamination and a sequencing artifact, a later analysis removed approximately 600 highly shared, low-generation-probability nucleotide sequences. In a later analysis, a clonal expansion index was calculated for each public chain from normalized within-repertoire ranks of inferred template counts. In a later analysis, generation probabilities were computed with a VDJ recombination model fitted to out-of-frame rearrangements, and the resulting probabilities were checked against IGoR. In a later analysis, hypergeometric tests were used to score TCR-TCR, TCR-HLA and TCR-CMV co-occurrence, with a repertoire-size bias correction applied to TCR pairs. A later analysis estimated false discovery rates by permuting HLA or CMV assignments 20 times. In a later analysis, co-occurring TCRs were grouped with DBSCAN, and TCRdist sequence similarity was added when clustering was performed within HLA-allele-positive subsets. Co-occurrence clustering excluded repertoires with fewer than 30,000 or more than 120,000 public chains, plus five with anomalous nucleotide sharing. TCRdb carries this immuneACCESS record with in-frame sequences only. Its versions omit some clonotypes, under half of them owing to an unresolved V gene in the studies checked, with the rest unexplained. The V and J calls and clone size were taken over from that table, and D and trimming were inferred from the DNA. This sample's table carries approximately 70,000 clones. 5% of the sample is taken by the ten largest.

With regard to this clone: Which antigen it targets is not known.

The rearranged chain carries TRBV5-1 and TRBJ2-1, with 8 bases aligning to TRBD2. The receptor was isolated from a woman aged 40 to 50 in good health and CMV-seropositive. The sequencing input was PBMCs. The nucleotides read TGCGCCAGCAGCCGCCGGTTGGCGGGAGGCCTTTCTACTTACAATGAGCAGTTCTTC. Translated, this gives CASSRRLAGGLSTYNEQFF.